These 14 T cell receptor beta chains were sequenced from one sample in a study of T cell responses to AZD1222 COVID-19 vaccine. Assay used: immunoSEQ multiplex PCR; TCRdb lists only in-frame clones, some missing. The table shows 130,000 or so clones, with approximately 90% occurring only once. The material sequenced was peripheral blood, taken on day 0 of AZD1222 vaccination. The receptor set was obtained from an adult in good health.

This clone has only one observation. V is TRBV7-6 and J is TRBJ1-2; D not resolved. There are 15 residues in the CDR3. Germline V lookup: CDR1 SGHVS, CDR2 FNYEAQ. V lost 2 bases and J 0 bases, leaving 10 bases between the germline ends. The CDR3 DNA reads TGTGCCAGCAGCTTAAGGTCAGGACCTAACTATGGCTACACCTTC. This translates into CASSLRSGPNYGYTF.

The chain combines TRBV3-1 (or the pseudogene TRBV3-2) with TRBJ2-7, with D hard to call. Germline CDR1 LGHDT, CDR2 YNNKEL (reference sequence). The ends were cut back, 10 bases at V and 12 bases at J, with 19 bases in the middle. This CDR3 has 11 amino acids. The CDR3 DNA sequence: TGTGCCACCTTAGGACCACCAGCCCTGTACTTC. Its protein is CATLGPPALYF.

V and J are TRBV28 and TRBJ2-1; TRBD2 agrees at 11 bases. V lost 7 bases and J lost 6; bases outside the gene matches: 11. This CDR3 has 16 amino acids. Germline V gives CDR1 MDHEN, CDR2 SYDVKM. The CDR3 DNA is TGTGCCAGCAAGGGGGGCGGACTAGCGGGTGGCAATGAGCAGTTCTTC. Translating it yields CASKGGGLAGGNEQFF.

The chain employs TRBV24-1 and TRBJ2-1; no clear D. The CDR3 spans 11 residues. Trimming stripped 6 bases from V and 4 bases from J, with 3 bases between. CDR1 and CDR2 (germline): KGHDR, SFDVKD. In nucleotides, the CDR3 is TGTGCCACCAGTTTATACAATGAGCAGTTCTTC. Protein product: CATSLYNEQFF.

CDR3 region: CASSRQGELFF. In DNA, the CDR3 is TGTGCCAGCAGTCGACAAGGGGAGCTGTTTTTT. The chain uses TRBV7-9 and TRBJ2-2, with no clear D. This CDR3 has 11 amino acids. Trimming removed 6 bases from V and 8 bases from J, with 7 bases in between. Looked up from germline, CDR1 is SEHNR and CDR2 is FQNEAQ (reference sequence).

This chain joins TRBV4-1 and TRBJ1-6; TRBD1 agrees at 11 bases. V lost 1 base and J lost 9; bases outside the gene matches: 5. This CDR3 comprises 16 residues. CDR1 and CDR2 from the germline V gene are MGHRA and YSYEKL. Here the CDR3 reads CASSQVRGQGGSPLHF. CDR3 in DNA: TGCGCCAGCAGCCAAGTCAGGGGACAGGGGGGTTCACCCCTCCACTTT.

The chain joins TRBV30 to TRBJ1-4, with D tentatively TRBD1 (5 bases). The V end was cut by 3 bases, the J end by 3 bases, with 14 bases between. In germline, CDR1 is GTSNPN, CDR2 SVGIG (reference sequence). The CDR3 is made up of 15 amino acids. The DNA of the CDR3 is TGTGCCTGGAGGGCAGGGTGGCTCGCTAATGAAAAACTGTTTTTT. Its translation is CAWRAGWLANEKLFF.

This chain links TRBV30 with TRBJ1-5; D ambiguous. This CDR3 is 17 amino acids long. Trimming took off 3 bases at V and 0 bases at J, with 18 bases between the two ends. The germline CDR1 and CDR2 sequences are GTSNPN and SVGIG (reference sequence). CDR3 bases: TGTGCCTGGAGCTCGGCCGGGAATTCACTTAGCAATCAGCCCCAGCATTTT. Amino acid sequence: CAWSSAGNSLSNQPQHF. Looking up the rest from reference TRBV30 and TRBJ1-5 gives the full variable domain: SQTIHQWPATLVQPVGSPLSLECTVEGTSNPNLYWYRQAAGRGLQLLFYSVGIGQISSEVPQNLSASRPQDRQFILSSKKLLLSDSGFYLCAWSSAGNSLSNQPQHFGDGTRLSIL.

This chain joins TRBV10-1 and TRBJ2-1; D might be TRBD1 (5 bases). Germline V gene sequence: CDR1 WNHNN, CDR2 SYGVQD (reference sequence). This CDR3 is 15 amino acids long. The V and J ends lost 4 bases and 5 bases respectively, with 15 bases between them. CDR3 sequence (DNA): TGCGCCAGCAGTGTCCAGGGAATCACACACAATGAGCAGTTCTTC. Its translation is CASSVQGITHNEQFF.

The chain combines TRBV6-2 or TRBV6-3 with TRBJ2-5; 10 bases line up with TRBD2. This CDR3 contains 18 residues. V was clipped by 4 bases and J by 5 bases; unmatched bases: 16. Germline-derived CDR1 and CDR2 are MNHEY and SVGEGT. The CDR3 here is CASSSPPGLAGVGETQYF. The CDR3 DNA sequence: TGTGCCAGCAGTTCCCCCCCGGGGCTAGCGGGAGTGGGGGAGACCCAGTACTTC.

The chain is built from TRBV27 and TRBJ1-5; 7 bases align to TRBD1. V shed 2 bases, J shed 5 bases, and the junction held 3 bases outside the gene matches. There are 14 residues in the CDR3. CDR1 MNHEY and CDR2 SMNVEV come from the germline V gene (reference sequence). CDR3 coding DNA: TGTGCCAGCAGTTTAGAGGGGGCCTATCAGCCCCAGCATTTT. Protein product: CASSLEGAYQPQHF.

This clone turned up a few times. The CDR3 loop is CASSLRQGAGEQYF. CDR3 bases: TGTGCCAGCAGCCTCAGACAGGGGGCAGGGGAGCAGTACTTC. The chain combines TRBV7-9 with TRBJ2-7, with 10 nucleotides matching TRBD1. After removal of 5 bases from V and 7 bases from J, the junction contained 8 bases not matched to a gene. The length of the CDR3 is 14 residues. The germline V gene has CDR1 SEHNR and CDR2 FQNEAQ (reference sequence).

The J gene is TRBJ2-1, the V gene TRBV19; the D gene is possibly TRBD2 (5 bases). Trimming took 3 bases from V and 0 from J, leaving 6 bases between them. This CDR3 comprises 14 residues. Germline V CDR1 and CDR2: LNHDA, SQIVND (reference sequence). CDR3: CASSIGSSYNEQFF. For the CDR3, the DNA is TGTGCCAGTAGTATTGGGAGCTCCTACAATGAGCAGTTCTTC. The full variable domain, its missing parts supplied by reference TRBV19 and TRBJ2-1, is DGGITQSPKYLFRKEGQNVTLSCEQNLNHDAMYWYRQDPGQGLRLIYYSQIVNDFQKGDIAEGYSVSREKKESFPLTVTSAQKNPTAFYLCASSIGSSYNEQFFGPGTRLTVL.

This clone was seen a single time. This chain joins TRBV20-1 and TRBJ1-1; 8 nucleotides align to TRBD1. V lost 8 bases, J lost 10 bases, and 3 bases stayed unmatched. The CDR3 spans 9 residues. Germline loops: CDR1 DFQATT, CDR2 SNEGSKA (reference sequence). CDR3: CSPTGGAFF. The CDR3 DNA is TGCAGTCCAACAGGGGGAGCTTTCTTT.